These T cell receptor beta chains were read from a single sample in a study of blood T cell repertoires in COVID-19. The table came from immunoSEQ multiplex PCR; TCRdb's copy has only in-frame clones and leaves some out. The sample records fewer than 300,000 clones, roughly 84% being singletons. Sequenced sample: peripheral blood. The receptors here all came from a young woman with acute or convalescent COVID-19. CDR3s include the opening cysteine and the closing phenylalanine or tryptophan. The D gene is left open where the match is weak. Size tells how often a clone was seen (once, few, many) or the class of an expanded clone, and some rows leave it out.

j_gene: TRBJ2-4; d_gene: TRBD2; abundance: few; v_gene: TRBV7-9; CDR3nt: TGTGCCAGCAGCATTTATGCGGGACTAGCGGGACGTATGAAGGACATTCAGTACTTC; CDR3aa: CASSIYAGLAGRMKDIQYF
j_gene: TRBJ2-3; d_gene: NA; abundance: once; v_gene: TRBV29-1; CDR3nt: TGCAGCGTTGCTCTTTGGGCTAGCACAGATACGCAGTATTTT; CDR3aa: CSVALWASTDTQYF
j_gene: TRBJ1-6; d_gene: NA; abundance: NA; v_gene: TRBV7-6; CDR3nt: TGTGCCAGCAGCTCAAATCCCGGGGGGAATTCACCCCTCCACTTT; CDR3aa: CASSSNPGGNSPLHF
j_gene: TRBJ1-1; d_gene: NA; abundance: NA; v_gene: TRBV10-3; CDR3nt: TGTGCCATCAGTGGAGGAACTGAAGCTTTCTTT; CDR3aa: CAISGGTEAFF
j_gene: TRBJ2-1; d_gene: NA; abundance: NA; v_gene: TRBV5-6; CDR3nt: TGTGCCAGCAGCCCGCCCGGGTTTGAGCAGTTCTTC; CDR3aa: CASSPPGFEQFF
j_gene: TRBJ2-3; d_gene: NA; abundance: NA; v_gene: TRBV2; CDR3nt: TGTGCCAGCAGTGAGGCGGGATCCACAGATACGCAGTATTTT; CDR3aa: CASSEAGSTDTQYF
j_gene: TRBJ1-2; d_gene: TRBD1; abundance: few; v_gene: TRBV6-5; CDR3nt: TGTGCCAGCAGTTACACTAACCGGGACAGCTATGGCTACACCTTC; CDR3aa: CASSYTNRDSYGYTF
j_gene: TRBJ2-3; d_gene: NA; abundance: NA; v_gene: TRBV9; CDR3nt: TGTGCCAGCAGCGTAAAACCGGGACACTTT; CDR3aa: CASSVKPGHF
j_gene: TRBJ1-1; d_gene: NA; abundance: few; v_gene: TRBV5-1; CDR3nt: TGCGCCAGCAGCTTACAAGTTTGGACTGAAGCTTTCTTT; CDR3aa: CASSLQVWTEAFF
j_gene: TRBJ1-5; d_gene: NA; abundance: NA; v_gene: TRBV5-4; CDR3nt: TGTGCCAGCAGCTTGGGGGAGGGTCAGCCCCAGCATTTT; CDR3aa: CASSLGEGQPQHF
j_gene: TRBJ2-7; d_gene: NA; abundance: NA; v_gene: TRBV27; CDR3nt: TGTGCCAGCAGTTCACCGGGACAAACCACCTACGAGCAGTACTTC; CDR3aa: CASSSPGQTTYEQYF
j_gene: TRBJ2-1; d_gene: TRBD1; abundance: few; v_gene: TRBV5-1; CDR3nt: TGCGCCAGCAGCTTGGGTCAGGGGGCTGGCAATGAGCAGTTCTTC; CDR3aa: CASSLGQGAGNEQFF
j_gene: TRBJ1-2; d_gene: NA; abundance: NA; v_gene: TRBV14; CDR3nt: TGTGCCAGCAGCCAAGAGTTTCAGGGTATGAGTCACTATGGCTACACCTTC; CDR3aa: CASSQEFQGMSHYGYTF
j_gene: TRBJ2-7; d_gene: NA; abundance: NA; v_gene: TRBV6-5; CDR3nt: TGTGCCAGCGGTCTAGACAGGACCCCATCCTACGAGCAGTACTTC; CDR3aa: CASGLDRTPSYEQYF
j_gene: TRBJ2-1; d_gene: TRBD2; abundance: NA; v_gene: TRBV3-1/TRBV3-2; CDR3nt: TGTGCCAGCAGCCAAGTGAGGGGACTAGCGGGATACGGCGGTAGGGATGAGCAGTTCTTC; CDR3aa: CASSQVRGLAGYGGRDEQFF
j_gene: TRBJ1-5; d_gene: NA; abundance: NA; v_gene: TRBV5-6; CDR3nt: TGTGCCAGCAGCTTGATGGATCGGGACTGGCGGAGTCAGCCCCAGCATTTT; CDR3aa: CASSLMDRDWRSQPQHF
j_gene: TRBJ2-3; d_gene: TRBD2; abundance: NA; v_gene: TRBV19; CDR3nt: TGTGCCAGTAGCAGACTAGCGGGAGGCCGCACAGATACGCAGTATTTT; CDR3aa: CASSRLAGGRTDTQYF
j_gene: TRBJ2-2; d_gene: TRBD2; abundance: NA; v_gene: TRBV4-2; CDR3nt: TGTGCCAGCAGCCAAGCAAAAACTAGCGGGAACACCGGGGAGCTGTTTTTT; CDR3aa: CASSQAKTSGNTGELFF
j_gene: TRBJ2-5; d_gene: NA; abundance: NA; v_gene: TRBV21-1; CDR3nt: TGTGCCAGCCCGTCTCGACTAGCGCCCATCGGGTCCCAGTACTTC; CDR3aa: CASPSRLAPIGSQYF
j_gene: TRBJ1-1; d_gene: NA; abundance: NA; v_gene: TRBV7-6; CDR3nt: TGTGCCAGCAGCCTTAGTGGGCCGGGGTCCGATGAAGCTTTCTTT; CDR3aa: CASSLSGPGSDEAFF
j_gene: TRBJ1-6; d_gene: TRBD1; abundance: NA; v_gene: TRBV15; CDR3nt: TGTGCCACCAGCAGAGCGGGACAGGGGGCAAATTCACCCCTCCACTTT; CDR3aa: CATSRAGQGANSPLHF
j_gene: TRBJ2-3; d_gene: NA; abundance: NA; v_gene: TRBV13; CDR3nt: TGTGCCAGCACCTCGGGTGGGAGCCAGACAGATACGCAGTATTTT; CDR3aa: CASTSGGSQTDTQYF
j_gene: TRBJ2-4; d_gene: NA; abundance: few; v_gene: TRBV6-1; CDR3nt: TGTGCCAGCAGTGAAACAGACAGAAACATTCAGTACTTC; CDR3aa: CASSETDRNIQYF
j_gene: TRBJ2-1; d_gene: TRBD2; abundance: NA; v_gene: TRBV4-3; CDR3nt: TGCGCCAGCAGCCAAGATCCTTACTCTTGGGGGGAGGGCCTTGGTGAGCAGTTCTTC; CDR3aa: CASSQDPYSWGEGLGEQFF
j_gene: TRBJ1-2; d_gene: TRBD1; abundance: NA; v_gene: TRBV5-1; CDR3nt: TGCGCCAGCAGCTTTACCGGGACAGGAGACCATCTTAACTATGGCTACACCTTC; CDR3aa: CASSFTGTGDHLNYGYTF
j_gene: TRBJ2-7; d_gene: NA; abundance: NA; v_gene: TRBV18; CDR3nt: TGTGCCAGCTCACAGGTCGGGGGTTGGCACGAGCAGTACTTC; CDR3aa: CASSQVGGWHEQYF
j_gene: TRBJ1-1; d_gene: TRBD1; abundance: NA; v_gene: TRBV29-1; CDR3nt: TGCAGCGTTGAAGGCACAGGGGATCGGGCTTTCTTT; CDR3aa: CSVEGTGDRAFF
j_gene: TRBJ1-1; d_gene: NA; abundance: NA; v_gene: TRBV10-1; CDR3nt: TGCGCCAGCAGTTCGGAGGGTCAAGCTTTCTTT; CDR3aa: CASSSEGQAFF